These 29 T cell receptor beta chains were sequenced from one sample in a study of T cells in tuberculosis. Time point of the sample: new active TB diagnosis, blood taken before or within 7 days of starting treatment. TCRdb's copy holds only in-frame clones and misses some; the assay was immunoSEQ multiplex PCR. The sample includes tens of thousands of clones, over 90% of them seen just once. The source material was PBMCs, sampled at tuberculosis diagnosis. The receptor set was obtained from an adult with tuberculosis.

The genes are TRBV19 and TRBJ2-1; 10 bases line up with TRBD1. CDR1 and CDR2 (germline): LNHDA, SQIVND (reference sequence). The CDR3 has 18 residues. The junction had 13 bases not matched to a gene; V was cut back by 6 bases and J by 2 bases. This CDR3 is CASSHRVDRGKTYNEQFF. In DNA, the CDR3 is TGTGCCAGTAGCCATCGGGTGGACAGGGGGAAAACCTACAATGAGCAGTTCTTC.

The chain couples TRBV6-6 to TRBJ1-1; D might be TRBD1 (5 bases). Germline loops: CDR1 MNHNY, CDR2 SVGAGI (reference sequence). Between the trimmed V and J ends, which lost 8 bases and 0 bases, there was a span of 7 bases. This CDR3 is built from 12 residues. CDR3 DNA sequence: TGTGCCAGCGCAGGGATGAACACTGAAGCTTTCTTT. It is translated as CASAGMNTEAFF.

V is TRBV18 and J is TRBJ1-1, with a tentative D call TRBD1 (5 bases). The CDR3 sequence is 11 residues long. Germline CDR1 reads KGHSH; CDR2 reads LQKENI. With 5 bases removed from V and 5 bases from J, the gap between germline ends came to 6 bases. The CDR3 spells CASSDRTEAFF. CDR3 sequence (DNA): TGTGCCAGCTCAGACAGAACTGAAGCTTTCTTT.

The chain is built from TRBV7-9 and TRBJ2-1; 13 positions agree with TRBD2. Germline V CDR1 and CDR2: SEHNR, FQNEAQ (reference sequence). This CDR3 comprises 18 residues. V lost 3 bases, J lost 6 bases, and 11 bases stayed unmatched. The CDR3 here is CASSFISGLAGASNEQFF. CDR3 DNA: TGTGCCAGCAGCTTCATTTCAGGACTAGCGGGAGCTAGCAATGAGCAGTTCTTC.

V gene TRBV7-8 combines with J gene TRBJ1-5; D may be TRBD1 (6 bases). The V end lost 5 bases, the J end lost 1 base, and 15 bases lay between the germline ends. Germline V gene sequence: CDR1 SGHVS, CDR2 FQNEAQ. The CDR3 runs to 16 residues. The CDR3 nucleotides read TGTGCCAGCAGCCCCTACAGGGTAAGAAGCAATCAGCCCCAGCATTTT. This codes for CASSPYRVRSNQPQHF. The variable domain in full, completed from reference TRBV7-8 and TRBJ1-5, reads GAGVSQSPRYKVAKRGQDVALRCDPISGHVSLFWYQQALGQGPEFLTYFQNEAQLDKSGLPSDRFFAERPEGSVSTLKIQRTQQEDSAVYLCASSPYRVRSNQPQHFGDGTRLSIL.

The chain uses TRBV28 and TRBJ2-3; D unresolved. The CDR3 length is 14 residues. Per germline, CDR1 MDHEN and CDR2 SYDVKM. The V end was cut by 5 bases, the J end by 0 bases, with 9 bases between. The CDR3 reads CASSAQLSTDTQYF. CDR3 coding DNA: TGTGCCAGCAGTGCCCAACTCAGCACAGATACGCAGTATTTT.

V gene TRBV2 combines with J gene TRBJ1-2; 8 positions agree with TRBD1. The germline gives CDR1 SNHLY, CDR2 FYNNEI. The CDR3 is 15 residues long. J was trimmed by 2 bases and V by 6 bases; bases with no gene match: 8. The CDR3 here is CASRRRQGANYGYTF. In nucleotides, the CDR3 is TGTGCCAGCAGAAGGCGGCAGGGGGCGAACTATGGCTACACCTTC.

The count of this clone is one. This chain uses TRBV7-8 with TRBJ2-2; 11 nucleotides line up with TRBD1. Trimming took 3 bases from V and 8 from J; bases not matched to a gene: 2. The CDR3 has 14 amino acids. The germline V gene encodes CDR1 SGHVS and CDR2 FQNEAQ. The CDR3 loop is CASSLDRGQGELFF. As DNA, the CDR3 is TGTGCCAGCAGCTTGGACAGGGGGCAAGGGGAGCTGTTTTTT.

The chain recombines TRBV14 with TRBJ1-1; tentatively, D is TRBD1 (6 bases). CDR3 length: 15 residues. Per germline, CDR1 SGHDN and CDR2 FVKESK. The V end lost 2 bases, the J end lost 1 base, and 11 bases lay between the germline ends. Here the CDR3 reads CASSQRTGSNTEAFF. The CDR3 DNA reads as TGTGCCAGCAGCCAACGTACAGGGTCGAACACTGAAGCTTTCTTT.

This clone was found once. The chain employs TRBV27 and TRBJ2-7; 10 nucleotides match TRBD1. There are 15 residues in the CDR3. Losses at the gene ends were 4 bases for V and 6 bases for J; bases not matched to a gene: 9. CDR1 and CDR2 from the germline V gene are MNHEY and SMNVEV (reference sequence). CDR3 in amino acids: CASSSGGRDRGEQYF. CDR3 bases: TGTGCCAGCAGTTCTGGGGGAAGGGACAGGGGCGAGCAGTACTTC.

The J gene is TRBJ1-6, the V gene TRBV15, with 8 bases that match TRBD1. Germline CDR1 reads LNHNV; CDR2 reads YYDKDF (reference sequence). J was trimmed by 9 bases and V by 3 bases; bases with no gene match: 1. The CDR3 is 13 amino acids. CDR3 sequence reads: CATSSDRGSPLHF. DNA of the CDR3: TGTGCCACCAGCAGCGACAGGGGTTCACCCCTCCACTTT.

The chain links TRBV4-2 to TRBJ1-1; the D gene is possibly TRBD1 (5 bases). Per germline, CDR1 LGHNA and CDR2 YNFKEQ. V was shortened by 1 base and J by 1 base, with 13 bases between the two germline ends. This CDR3 comprises 16 residues. The CDR3 loop reads CASSQVPQGANTEAFF. The DNA of the CDR3 is TGTGCCAGCAGCCAAGTACCCCAGGGCGCGAACACTGAAGCTTTCTTT.

The chain uses TRBV15 and TRBJ2-1; 9 bases line up with TRBD1. V shed 3 bases and J 8 bases; nucleotides not matched to a gene: 11. Germline-derived CDR1 and CDR2 are LNHNV and YYDKDF (reference sequence). The CDR3 covers 16 residues. CDR3 in amino acids: CATSRDPGQGPDEQFF. As DNA, the CDR3 is TGTGCCACCAGCAGGGACCCGGGACAGGGTCCGGATGAGCAGTTCTTC.

The rearrangement uses TRBV9 and TRBJ2-1; 10 positions agree with TRBD1. Unmatched junction bases numbered 10, after V lost 4 bases and J lost 6 bases. From germline, CDR1 is SGDLS and CDR2 YYNGEE. CDR3 length: 16 residues. The CDR3, as DNA: TGTGCCAGCAGCCTAGGGACAGGGGCATTAGTCAATGAGCAGTTCTTC. Translation: CASSLGTGALVNEQFF.

The chain carries TRBV5-1 and TRBJ2-7; 8 bases are shared with TRBD1. Germline CDR1 reads SGHRS; CDR2 reads YFSETQ. V lost 5 bases, J lost 2 bases, and 9 bases stayed unmatched. CDR3 length: 15 amino acids. The CDR3 DNA sequence: TGCGCCAGCAGATCCGGACAGGGAGGAACCTACGAGCAGTACTTC. It encodes CASRSGQGGTYEQYF.

The V call is TRBV11-2, the J call TRBJ1-1, with TRBD1 identical over 7 bases. CDR1 SGHAT and CDR2 FQNNGV come from the germline V gene. The CDR3 runs 15 residues. V lost 2 bases, J lost 1 base, and 4 bases stayed unmatched. This chain's CDR3 is CASSLRGRWNTEAFF. DNA for the CDR3: TGTGCCAGCAGCTTAAGGGGGCGATGGAACACTGAAGCTTTCTTT.

This chain joins TRBV30 and TRBJ2-7; 7 bases fit TRBD2. Unmatched junction bases numbered 4, after V lost 3 bases and J lost 2 bases. Germline loops: CDR1 GTSNPN, CDR2 SVGIG (reference sequence). The CDR3 spans 13 residues. CDR3 protein: CAWRGRATYEQYF. The CDR3 DNA reads as TGTGCCTGGAGGGGGAGGGCTACCTACGAGCAGTACTTC.

DNA of the CDR3: TGCAGCGTTCGGAGGGACGCAACCTACGAGCAGTACTTC. Translating it yields CSVRRDATYEQYF. The genes are TRBV29-1 and TRBJ2-7; D might be TRBD2 (6 bases). CDR1 and CDR2 from the germline V gene are SQVTM and ANQGSEA. The CDR3 totals 13 residues. The V gene lost 5 bases and the J gene lost 2 bases, with 13 bases spanning the gap.

This chain joins TRBV11-3 and TRBJ2-1; 11 nucleotides agree with TRBD2. Germline lookup yields CDR1 SGHNT and CDR2 YENEEA. With V trimmed by 6 bases and J by 4 bases, 5 bases remained unmatched. This CDR3 is 15 amino acids long. The CDR3 DNA follows: TGTGCCAGCAGTTTGCGACTAGCGGGGTACAATGAGCAGTTCTTC. Protein product: CASSLRLAGYNEQFF. The variable domain in full, with the rest retrieved from reference TRBV11-3 and TRBJ2-1, is EAGVVQSPRYKIIEKKQPVAFWCNPISGHNTLYWYLQNLGQGPELLIRYENEEAVDDSQLPKDRFSAERLKGVDSTLKIQPAELGDSAVYLCASSLRLAGYNEQFFGPGTRLTVL.

The chain uses TRBV27 and TRBJ2-7, with TRBD1 identical over 10 bases. Trimming at V came to 4 bases and at J to 3 bases, leaving 9 bases not matched to a gene. The CDR3 extends over 16 amino acids. CDR1 and CDR2 from the germline V gene are MNHEY and SMNVEV (reference sequence). The CDR3 DNA reads as TGTGCCAGCAGTTACTACTCCGGGACAGGGGTCTACGAGCAGTACTTC. Translating gives CASSYYSGTGVYEQYF.

Concerning this clone: A junction boundary mismatches the germline segment, possibly from a read error. The DNA of the CDR3 is TGTGCCAACAGCTTAATCACTAGCCGACACAATGAGCAGTTCTTC. The encoded protein is CANSLITSRHNEQFF. The rearrangement uses TRBV7-2 and TRBJ2-1, with D maybe TRBD2 (6 bases). The CDR3 contains 15 residues. Germline loops: CDR1 SGHTA, CDR2 FQGNSA.

The V call is TRBV6-5, the J call TRBJ2-7; the match to TRBD2 covers 11 bases. This CDR3 has 15 amino acids. Germline V gene sequence: CDR1 MNHEY, CDR2 SVGAGI. V dropped 5 bases and J dropped 3; count of bases not matched to a gene: 6. The CDR3 DNA reads as TGTGCCAGCAGTACAGAGGGGACTAGCGGCTACGAGCAGTACTTC. It encodes CASSTEGTSGYEQYF.

This chain uses TRBV6-6 with TRBJ1-3, with no clear D. Germline V CDR1 and CDR2: MNHNY, SVGAGI (reference sequence). There are 16 residues in the CDR3. The germline V and J ends were trimmed by 5 bases and 0 bases, with 14 bases remaining between them. The CDR3 loop is CASSGKEGRSGNTIYF. DNA for the CDR3: TGTGCCAGCAGTGGGAAGGAGGGCCGCTCTGGAAACACCATATATTTT.

The chain is built from TRBV4-2 and TRBJ1-2, with D maybe TRBD1 (6 bases). Germline-derived CDR1 and CDR2 are LGHNA and YNFKEQ. The V and J ends lost 2 bases and 4 bases respectively, with 11 bases between them. The CDR3 is 14 amino acids. Here the CDR3 DNA reads TGTGCCAGCAGCCAATGGACAGAGGGCTATGGCTACACCTTC. It codes for CASSQWTEGYGYTF.

The chain carries TRBV4-1 and TRBJ2-1; D possibly corresponds to TRBD1 (7 bases). The CDR3 contains 15 residues. Germline V CDR1 and CDR2: MGHRA, YSYEKL. V lost 3 bases and J lost 6, with 15 bases in between. The CDR3 sequence is CASSHPTGRFNEQFF. Written as DNA, the CDR3 is TGCGCCAGCAGCCACCCGACAGGGAGGTTCAATGAGCAGTTCTTC.

The V and J genes are TRBV5-6 and TRBJ1-1; D is uncertain. Germline values: CDR1 SGHDT, CDR2 YYEEEE. With 0 bases removed from V and 10 bases from J, the gap between germline ends came to 10 bases. This CDR3 is 12 amino acids long. The CDR3 region has the DNA TGTGCCAGCAGCTTGGAGGTGGGAGTAGCTTTCTTT. It encodes CASSLEVGVAFF.

The V gene is TRBV18, the J gene TRBJ1-1, with D tentatively TRBD1 (6 bases). Trimming cost V 6 bases and J 1 base, with 12 bases left between them. Looked up from germline, CDR1 is KGHSH and CDR2 is LQKENI. The CDR3 length is 14 residues. CDR3: CASSPTGANTEAFF. The CDR3 coding sequence is TGTGCCAGCTCGCCGACAGGTGCGAACACTGAAGCTTTCTTT.

The chain uses TRBV4-1 and TRBJ2-7, with TRBD2 matching 11 bases. There are 18 residues in the CDR3. CDR1 is MGHRA, CDR2 YSYEKL, per germline. J lost 2 bases, V lost 0 bases, and 9 bases had no gene match. The CDR3 DNA follows: TGCGCCAGCAGCCAAGAACGAGTGACTAGCGGGAATACCTACGAGCAGTACTTC. This sequence encodes CASSQERVTSGNTYEQYF.

The rearrangement links TRBV7-2 to TRBJ1-1; weak D call: TRBD1 (5 bases). The ends were cut back, 5 bases at V and 7 bases at J, with 11 bases in the middle. Germline values: CDR1 SGHTA, CDR2 FQGNSA. This CDR3 has 12 amino acids. The CDR3 DNA reads TGTGCCAGCAGCCCCTGGGGGGGTGAAGCTTTCTTT. Protein: CASSPWGGEAFF.